The 11 T cell receptor beta chains presented below share a single source sample, sequenced in a study of CD8 T cells in ankylosing spondylitis. TCRdb independently ran MiXCR on the 5' RACE reads; one entry per CDR3 protein. The sample has 150,000 to 200,000 distinct CDR3 sequences; approximately 12% are singletons. The sample taken for sequencing was blood, either unsorted or a sorted T cell fraction (not recorded which). These receptors were obtained from a female donor with ankylosing spondylitis or in good health (not recorded which).

This clonotype was counted between two and nine times. The rearrangement joins TRBV29-1 to TRBJ2-5; 8 bases are a match to TRBD1. From germline, CDR1 is SQVTM and CDR2 ANQGSEA. Trimming at V came to 6 bases and at J to 1 base, leaving 4 bases not matched to a gene. The CDR3 contains 13 residues. CDR3 nucleotide sequence: TGCAGCGTCGTAGGGACAGGCCAAGAGACCCAGTACTTC. This codes for CSVVGTGQETQYF. The whole variable domain, remainder taken from reference TRBV29-1 and TRBJ2-5, is SAVISQKPSRDICQRGTSLTIQCQVDSQVTMMFWYRQQPGQSLTLIATANQGSEATYESGFVIDKFPISRPNLTFSTLTVSNMSPEDSSIYLCSVVGTGQETQYFGPGTRLLVL.

The chain has TRBV19 and TRBJ1-5; D is uncertain. Trimming took 7 bases from V and 4 from J, leaving 14 bases between them. The CDR3 length is 14 residues. The germline gives CDR1 LNHDA, CDR2 SQIVND (reference sequence). CDR3 sequence: CASNPGFPNQPQHF. The DNA for the CDR3 is TGTGCCAGTAACCCGGGGTTCCCGAATCAGCCCCAGCATTTT. The full variable domain, with the rest looked up from reference TRBV19 and TRBJ1-5, is DGGITQSPKYLFRKEGQNVTLSCEQNLNHDAMYWYRQDPGQGLRLIYYSQIVNDFQKGDIAEGYSVSREKKESFPLTVTSAQKNPTAFYLCASNPGFPNQPQHFGDGTRLSIL.

This clonotype was counted many times. The CDR3 DNA sequence: TGCGCCAGCAGCTTGGGTACAGACGGAAACACCATATATTTT. This encodes CASSLGTDGNTIYF. The V gene is TRBV5-1, the J gene TRBJ1-3; D is unclear. The CDR3 consists of 14 residues. Germline CDR1 and CDR2: SGHRS and YFSETQ. The V gene lost 0 bases and the J gene lost 4 bases, with 8 bases spanning the gap.

In regard to this clonotype: With a much larger clone just one base away, this may be a read error. The chain employs TRBV24-1 and TRBJ2-2; D not certain. Germline-derived CDR1 and CDR2 are KGHDR and SFDVKD. The CDR3 runs 14 residues. The CDR3 sequence is CVTSYGMNTGELFF. Written as DNA, the CDR3 is TGTGTCACCTCCTACGGCATGAACACCGGGGAGCTGTTTTTT.

At least ten counts were recorded for this clonotype. The rearrangement links TRBV12-3 or TRBV12-4 to TRBJ2-1; 11 bases map to TRBD2. Germline trimming cut 0 bases from V and 10 bases from J; bases unmatched to any gene: 11. CDR3 length equals 17 residues. The CDR3 is CASSLASITSGSSEQFF. In nucleotides, the CDR3 is TGTGCCAGCAGTTTAGCGAGTATAACTAGCGGGAGCTCCGAGCAGTTCTTC.

This clonotype was picked up many times. The rearrangement joins TRBV9 to TRBJ1-4, with a possible D match to TRBD1 (5 bases). Trimming stripped 2 bases from V and 2 bases from J, with 10 bases between. The V gene's germline CDR1 is SGDLS and CDR2 YYNGEE. The CDR3 is made up of 15 amino acids. The CDR3 here is CASSVTGRTNEKLFF. CDR3 in DNA: TGTGCCAGCAGCGTCACAGGACGGACTAATGAAAAACTGTTTTTT. The whole variable domain, filled in from reference TRBV9 and TRBJ1-4, reads DSGVTQTPKHLITATGQRVTLRCSPRSGDLSVYWYQQSLDQGLQFLIQYYNGEERAKGNILERFSAQQFPDLHSELNLSSLELGDSALYFCASSVTGRTNEKLFFGSGTQLSVL.

This clonotype occurred many times. The chain employs TRBV24-1 and TRBJ2-6; TRBD1 matches 7 bases. The V gene end was trimmed by 4 bases and the J gene end by 0 bases; junction bases not matched to a gene: 8. Germline CDR1 KGHDR, CDR2 SFDVKD. The CDR3 runs 18 residues. CDR3 coding DNA: TGTGCCACCAGTGAATCTACAGGGGTAAGCTCTGGGGCCAACGTCCTGACTTTC. Its translation is CATSESTGVSSGANVLTF.

This clonotype was seen ten or more times. This chain connects TRBV27 to TRBJ2-2, with 7 positions matching TRBD2. Germline V CDR1 and CDR2: MNHEY, SMNVEV (reference sequence). V was clipped by 4 bases and J by 0 bases; unmatched bases: 8. The CDR3 sequence is 17 residues long. The CDR3 DNA reads as TGTGCCAGCAGTTCCCCGAGAGCGGGGCCGAACACCGGGGAGCTGTTTTTT. Residues: CASSSPRAGPNTGELFF.

This clonotype was detected a few times. V gene TRBV7-2 combines with J gene TRBJ2-1; D not resolved. This CDR3 spans 15 amino acids. Germline CDR1 SGHTA, CDR2 FQGNSA. V lost 5 bases to trimming and J lost 0 bases, with 11 bases between them. CDR3 residues: CASSGRVFSYNEQFF. The CDR3, as DNA: TGTGCCAGCAGCGGACGAGTGTTCTCCTACAATGAGCAGTTCTTC.

This clonotype was observed many times. The chain combines TRBV4-2 with TRBJ2-3, with 7 positions matching TRBD2. Losses at the gene ends were 2 bases for V and 6 bases for J; bases not matched to a gene: 8. Germline assignment: CDR1 LGHNA and CDR2 YNFKEQ. CDR3 length: 15 amino acids. CDR3: CASSQRGEAGDTQYF. CDR3 coding DNA: TGTGCCAGCAGCCAAAGGGGAGAAGCGGGGGATACGCAGTATTTT.

The chain couples TRBV7-2 to TRBJ2-1, with 8 bases matching TRBD2. CDR1 is SGHTA, CDR2 FQGNSA, per germline. This CDR3 spans 16 amino acids. Trimming took 3 bases from V and 3 from J; bases not matched to a gene: 7. In DNA, the CDR3 is TGTGCCAGCAGCTTCCTCAGCGGGAGTGTCTACAATGAGCAGTTCTTC. Its protein product is CASSFLSGSVYNEQFF.